The clone carrying this TCR beta chain came up a few times. Its target is unknown. These data belong to a study of identical twins. Template switching created a universal primer site, and the cDNA included unique molecular identifiers. TCRdb used MiXCR to reprocess the 5' RACE reads, holding one entry per CDR3 protein. Of about 690,000 distinct CDR3 sequences in the sample, 5.5% to 6.5% were seen once. Looked up from germline, CDR1 is MNHNS and CDR2 is SASEGT. This CDR3 region has 14 residues. V was clipped by 6 bases and J by 5 bases, with 13 bases between them. General study results and limits: Out-of-frame alpha sequences shared between twins exhibited an excess of low generation probability. Conclusions relied on cross-sectional statistical analysis, not following the same donors. In monozygotic twins, models underestimated the sharing of out-of-frame TCR alpha.

The sequence came from a man in his late teens or twenties in good health. Sequences were obtained from naive T cells sorted from blood. V is TRBV6-1 and J is TRBJ1-4; D might be TRBD1 (6 bases). In DNA form, the CDR3 reads TGTGCCAGCAGGAAGGGGGGGGGAAATGAAAAACTGTTTTTT. Amino acid sequence: CASRKGGGNEKLFF.